The entry below gives a single T cell receptor (beta chain) sequence along with its context. The antigen remains unidentified. The data derive from a study of identifying expanded T cells in peripheral blood. The study, taken as a whole, reports: Over about two and four weeks, about 16 and 19 clones changed, versus around 1.3 between replicates. Variance in clone template counts between approximately two-week samples significantly increased with total template count across all healthy donors.

During the collection period, no donor immune events like infections were recorded. The repertoire was sequenced with immunoSEQ multiplex PCR; TCRdb's copy has only in-frame clones and lacks some. The table includes over 85,000 clones, approximately 89% detected once. Germline V CDR1 and CDR2: SGHTA, FQGTGA. This CDR3 has 13 amino acids. V was cut by 3 bases and J by 4 bases, with 9 bases left in between. This chain links TRBV7-3 with TRBJ1-1, with D uncertain. The sample consisted of blood. The TCR comes from a person aged 18 to 75 in good health. The CDR3 coding sequence is TGTGCCAGCAGCTTGAATGAGGGCACTGAAGCTTTCTTT. This gives the protein CASSLNEGTEAFF.